The present T cell receptor (beta chain) was sequenced within a study of blood T cell repertoires in COVID-19. The wider study: Samples taken during acute and convalescent COVID-19 were collected in the United States, Italy and Spain. PBMCs, B-cell-depleted T cells, or T cells were the source of the cDNA or gDNA that made up the material.

V was pared by 2 bases and J by 5 bases, with 12 bases between. Per germline, CDR1 MGHDK and CDR2 SYGVNS. The CDR3 sequence is 14 residues long. Recruitment covered about two dozen US areas and drew participants whose ages spanned about 18 to 89 years. Participants had their cohort set by participant-reported clinical history. Libraries were prepared by immunoSEQ multiplex PCR; TCRdb keeps only in-frame clonotypes and omits some of them. The data hold 350,000 to 550,000 clones, with around 87% observed a single time. J is TRBJ2-5 and V is TRBV25-1; a weak D match, TRBD2 (6 bases). Specimen: PBMCs or T cells enriched from blood (not recorded which). This sequence originates from a man aged 25-45 years who had recovered from COVID-19. In DNA form, the CDR3 reads TGTGCCAGCAGTGAAACGGAGGGTGAGGAGACCCAGTACTTC. Residues: CASSETEGEETQYF.